A single T cell receptor beta chain is shown here with its context. These data belong to a study of blood T cell repertoires in COVID-19. Study in general: The origin of the acute and convalescent COVID-19 samples was the United States, Italy and Spain. Sources were T cells, B-cell-depleted T cells, or PBMCs; the material itself was cDNA or gDNA.

Trimming took 5 bases from V and 4 from J; bases not matched to a gene: 9. Germline loops: CDR1 SEHNR, CDR2 FQNEAQ (reference sequence). The CDR3 covers 15 residues. How the authors handled the data: Reference gene primer amplification yielded estimated nucleated cell counts. TCRdb's table, derived via immunoSEQ multiplex PCR, lists solely in-frame clones and lacks some. The V and J calls and the clone size are those of that table, but D and trimming were determined from the DNA. The sample consists of 85,000 to 130,000 clones, 85% to 90% of them appearing once. The clonotype was recovered from a man aged 45 to 65 with acute or convalescent COVID-19. Input material: peripheral blood. V usage is TRBV7-9 and J usage is TRBJ2-7; 9 bases agree with TRBD1. The CDR3 DNA is TGTGCCAGCAGCCCCCGCGCAGGGACAGGGTACGAGCAGTACTTC. This gives the protein CASSPRAGTGYEQYF.